Included here is one T cell receptor (beta chain) sequence, with context. The target of this receptor is not known. Base qualities are missing; no much larger clone stands one base away. TCRbeta CDR3 regions were amplified from genomic DNA by means of the immunoSEQ Assay, a bias-controlled multiplex PCR. Turning to the authors' computational methods: The number of nucleated cells in each sample was estimated by amplification of reference gene primers within the assay. To quantify the absolute abundance of each unique TCRbeta CDR3 rearrangement, sequence reads were collapsed and filtered. For each sample, productive Simpson clonality was calculated as the square root of Simpson's diversity index across productive rearrangements. TCRdb retrieved this table from immuneACCESS and kept in-frame rearrangements only. Not all clones are present; in checked studies, unresolved V genes account for under half, and no reason is known for the remainder. Clone size and V and J calls were adopted from that table, with D and trimming inferred from the DNA. The sample data list about 69,000 clones, and about nine tenths of these were observed just once. The ten largest account for approximately 5% of the sample.

CDR1 and CDR2, per the germline V gene, are LGHNA and YSLEER. Relative to germline, V is missing 4 bases and J is missing 8 bases, with 16 bases of the junction outside any gene match. Measured from the cysteine to the phenylalanine, the CDR3 is 16 residues long. Only the CDR3 region is kept as DNA, spanning 48 bases read in frame from base 1. Collaborating institutions collected whole blood in K2EDTA tubes following their own protocols. Collaborator samples were shipped for TCRbeta analysis as frozen whole blood, isolated PBMCs, or DNA extracted from either sample type. This record belongs to a study of blood T cell repertoires in COVID-19 (dated by TCRdb to the early 2020s). With respect to the entire study: Samples from collaborators originated in the United States, Italy and Spain and spanned both the acute and convalescent phases of COVID-19. Subjects who had been exposed to COVID-19, were actively infected with it, or had recovered from it provided the deeply sampled blood TCRbeta repertoires that made up the dataset. Samples came from the ongoing ImmuneRACE study (first 160 participants) plus 1,254 subjects from 6 global collaborators. The repertoires were made available in a free public database intended to serve as a resource for research on the immune response to SARS-CoV-2. A de-identified subject ID, COVID-19 status, age in years and sex were almost always included in the sample metadata. The prospective study material was composed of cDNA or gDNA derived from T cells, B-cell-depleted T cells, or PBMCs. Where available, HLA class I and class II types were obtained from metadata supplied by the sample provider rather than from assay-based typing. What the study reported, not specific to this receptor: Clinical and demographic metadata were provided uncurated, with the amount varying by source and participant.

The rearrangement joined TRBV4-3 to TRBJ1-2; a stretch of 7 junction bases matches TRBD1. This TCR was sampled from a young woman with acute or convalescent COVID-19. The specimen was peripheral blood. The nucleotide sequence reads TGCGCCAGCAGCCTCGCTTTCTCGTCCAGGGGGTTAGGCTACACCTTC. Its protein is CASSLAFSSRGLGYTF.